This record looks at one T cell receptor (beta chain) sequence and its context. The antigen remains undetermined. The record originates from a study of shared clonotypes between healthy human individuals. Whole-study context: A couple of women and a few men aged 18 to 49 made up the donors. Overall study results and limits: Clonotype sharing among donors, it was expected, would be affected by sequencing depth.

The protocol was immunoSEQ multiplex PCR, while the TCRdb copy is restricted to in-frame clones and leaves out a portion. This sample has more than 150,000 clones, with approximately 60% found just once. Trimming removed 6 bases from V and 6 bases from J, with 14 bases in between. Germline CDR1 is SNHLY and CDR2 is FYNNEI. This CDR3 is built from 14 residues. The sequencing input was memory CD4+ T cells sorted from blood. Subset of the sample: CD45RA-negative fraction. This chain connects TRBV2 to TRBJ2-2, with D perhaps TRBD1 (6 bases). This receptor was identified in a man in his thirties or forties in good health. The CDR3 is CASRELTGAGELFF. CDR3 nucleotide sequence: TGTGCCAGCAGGGAGCTGACAGGAGCCGGGGAGCTGTTTTTT.